This TCR beta chain stems from a study of T cell clonotyping in hematopoietic cell transplantation. Germline V gene data show CDR1 as MNHEY and CDR2 as SMNVEV (reference sequence). V was clipped by 1 base and J by 0 bases; unmatched bases: 8. The CDR3 is 18 amino acids. Assay: immunoSEQ multiplex PCR; the TCRdb copy retains only in-frame clones and omits some. The sample lists over 5,000 clones, over 55% seen once, with 26% in the top ten. V is TRBV27 and J is TRBJ1-5; 8 bases agree with TRBD1. The receptor's source is a female patient aged 50-59 years who had an allogeneic stem cell transplant, so the T cells may come from the graft donor. Some clones in this sample may be carry-over from other donors' samples. Sequenced here: PBMCs, sampled 100 days after allogeneic stem cell transplant. The CDR3 loop is CASSLLQGGIHSNQPQHF. The DNA for the CDR3 is TGTGCCAGCAGTTTATTACAGGGGGGGATCCATAGCAATCAGCCCCAGCATTTT.